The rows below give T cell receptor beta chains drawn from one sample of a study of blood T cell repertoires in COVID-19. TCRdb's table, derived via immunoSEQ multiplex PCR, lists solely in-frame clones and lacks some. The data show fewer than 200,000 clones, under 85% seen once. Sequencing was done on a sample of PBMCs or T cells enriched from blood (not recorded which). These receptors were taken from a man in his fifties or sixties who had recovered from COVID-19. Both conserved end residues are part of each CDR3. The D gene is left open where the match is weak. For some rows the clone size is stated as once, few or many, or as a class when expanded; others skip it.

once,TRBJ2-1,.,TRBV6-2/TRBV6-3,TGTGCCAGCAGTCCCACTAAACCGACCTACAATGAGCAGTTCTTC,CASSPTKPTYNEQFF
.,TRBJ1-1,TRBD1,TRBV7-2,TGTGCCAGCAGCCCAAGATGGACAGGGAATGAAGCTTTCTTT,CASSPRWTGNEAFF
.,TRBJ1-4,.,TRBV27,TGTGCCAGCAGTTGGGACACCTCGGCAACTAATGAAAAACTGTTTTTT,CASSWDTSATNEKLFF
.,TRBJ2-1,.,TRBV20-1,TGCAGTGCTCAAAGGGGGAATGAGCAGTTCTTC,CSAQRGNEQFF
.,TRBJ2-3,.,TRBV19,TGTGCCAGTAGTATGGAGATAGCGACTAGCACAGATACGCAGTATTTT,CASSMEIATSTDTQYF
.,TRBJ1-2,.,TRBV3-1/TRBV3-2,TGTGCCAGCAGCCAAGATTCAACAGACGTTGGCGACACCTTC,CASSQDSTDVGDTF
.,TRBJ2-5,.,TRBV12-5,TGTGCTAGTGGTTTGGGATGGGCCGCCCAAGAGACCCAGTACTTC,CASGLGWAAQETQYF
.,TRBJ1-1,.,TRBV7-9,TGTGCCAGCAGCCCCGGGACTGGGACTGGAGCTTTCTTT,CASSPGTGTGAFF
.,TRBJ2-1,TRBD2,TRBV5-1,TGCGCCAGCAGCACATGGACTAGAAGCGAGGATGAGCAGTTCTTC,CASSTWTRSEDEQFF
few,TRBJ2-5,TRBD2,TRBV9,TGTGCCAGCAGCGCGGACCGGGACTACCAACAAGAGACCCAGTACTTC,CASSADRDYQQETQYF
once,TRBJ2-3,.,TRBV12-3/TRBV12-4,TGTGCCAGCGCCCCTCCCGAGGCAAATACGCAGTATTTT,CASAPPEANTQYF
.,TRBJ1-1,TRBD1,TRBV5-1,TGCGCCAGCAGCGGGGGACAGGGGACTGAAGCTTTCTTT,CASSGGQGTEAFF
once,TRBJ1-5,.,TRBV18,TGTGCCAGCTCACCACCGGGGCAGCTAACTAATCAGCCCCAGCATTTT,CASSPPGQLTNQPQHF
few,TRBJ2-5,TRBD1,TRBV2,TGTGCCAGCAGCTCGGACAGGCCGCAGTACTTC,CASSSDRPQYF
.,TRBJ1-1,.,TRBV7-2,TGTGCCAGCAGCTTATCTAAAACTGAAGCTTTCTTT,CASSLSKTEAFF
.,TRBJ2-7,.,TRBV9,TGTGCCAGCAGCGTAGGGGGGCGAACTGGGACCGAGCAGTACTTC,CASSVGGRTGTEQYF
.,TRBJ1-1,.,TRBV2,TGTGCCAGCAGTGATCGGGTCATGAACACTGAAGCTTTCTTT,CASSDRVMNTEAFF
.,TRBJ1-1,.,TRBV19,TGTGCCACCAGAGGTTACACTGAAGCTTTCTTT,CATRGYTEAFF
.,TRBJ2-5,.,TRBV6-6,TGTGCCAGCAGTTTACCTACGGGAGAGACCCAGTACTTC,CASSLPTGETQYF
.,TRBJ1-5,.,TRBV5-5,TGTGCCAGCAGCTTGGTGACTAATCAGCCCCAGCATTTT,CASSLVTNQPQHF
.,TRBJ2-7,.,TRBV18,TGTGCCAGCTCACCACCGGAGGGCTTTCTTGGGGAGCAGTACTTC,CASSPPEGFLGEQYF
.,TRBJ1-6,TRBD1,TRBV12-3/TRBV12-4,TGTGCCAGCACTGTGACAGGGAATTCACCCCTCCACTTT,CASTVTGNSPLHF
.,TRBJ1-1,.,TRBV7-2,TGTGCCAGCAGCGTATCCGGTACGAACACTGAAGCTTTCTTT,CASSVSGTNTEAFF
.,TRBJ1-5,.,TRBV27,TGTGCCAGCAGCCCCGGGACTACTAATCAGCCCCAGCATTTT,CASSPGTTNQPQHF
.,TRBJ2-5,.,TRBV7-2,TGTGCCAGCAGCCCCGCAGCCAGGTTCGAGACCCAGTACTTC,CASSPAARFETQYF
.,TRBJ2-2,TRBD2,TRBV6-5,TGTGCCAGCAGCCGACTAGCGGGGAACACCGGGGAGCTGTTTTTT,CASSRLAGNTGELFF
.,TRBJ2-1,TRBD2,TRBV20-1,TGCAGTGCTACGGGAGGGAATGAGCAGTTCTTC,CSATGGNEQFF
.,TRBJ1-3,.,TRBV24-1,TGTGCCACCAGGGACAACGGCTCTGGAAACACCATATATTTT,CATRDNGSGNTIYF
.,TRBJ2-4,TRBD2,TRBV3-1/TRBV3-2,TGTGCCAGCAGCCTAAAACGCCTGCGGGGGGGCGGTACGAACATTCAGTACTTC,CASSLKRLRGGGTNIQYF
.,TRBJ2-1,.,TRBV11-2,TGTGCCAGCAGACCCGCGGGGCCCTACAATGAGCAGTTCTTC,CASRPAGPYNEQFF
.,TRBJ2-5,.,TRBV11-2,TGTGCCAGCAGCTTAGGTGGGGCCGGTGAGACCCAGTACTTC,CASSLGGAGETQYF
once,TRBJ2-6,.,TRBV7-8,TGTGCCAGCACCGTATCGGTGGCGGAGCCTGGGGCCAACGTCCTGACTTTC,CASTVSVAEPGANVLTF
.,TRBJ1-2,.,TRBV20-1,TGCAGTGCTAGTATCTCAGGGGCTGGGTATGGCTACACCTTC,CSASISGAGYGYTF
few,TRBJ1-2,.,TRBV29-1,TGCAGCGTTGAATCAGGGCAGGGAGGCGGCTACACCTTC,CSVESGQGGGYTF
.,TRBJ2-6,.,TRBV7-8,TGTGCCAGCAGCTCCCCACTAGAGACCTACCTAGACTCTGGGGCCAACGTCCTGACTTTC,CASSSPLETYLDSGANVLTF
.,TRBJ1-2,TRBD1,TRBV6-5,TGTGCCAGCAGTACAGGGGGCAACTATGGCTACACCTTC,CASSTGGNYGYTF
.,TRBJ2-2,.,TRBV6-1,TGTGCCAGCAGTGAATGGAAGATCGGGCAGGGTAGGACCGGGGAGCTGTTTTTT,CASSEWKIGQGRTGELFF
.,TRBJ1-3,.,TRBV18,TGTGCCAGCTCACCTGAGACAGCGCTAAACACCATATATTTT,CASSPETALNTIYF
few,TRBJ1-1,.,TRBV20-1,TGCAGTGCTAAGCAGGGTCGCGAAGCTTTCTTT,CSAKQGREAFF
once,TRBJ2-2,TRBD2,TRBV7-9,TGTGCCAGCAGCTTAGGGACTAGCGGGGGAACGAGGACCGGGGAGCTGTTTTTT,CASSLGTSGGTRTGELFF
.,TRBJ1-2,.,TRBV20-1,TGCAGTGCTAAGGAGGCTTGGGGCTACACCTTC,CSAKEAWGYTF
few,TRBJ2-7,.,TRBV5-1,TGCGCCAGCAGCTTCAGGACAGCTTACGAGCAGTACTTC,CASSFRTAYEQYF